This is a list of T cell receptor beta chains from one sample in a study of T-cell reconstitution after alpha-beta-depleted transplantation in children. Each CDR3 protein gets one entry after TCRdb re-called the PCR reads with MiXCR. The sample carries 700,000 to 850,000 distinct CDR3 sequences, roughly 16% recorded once. The sequencing used PBMCs, mostly from graft donor cells, collected 360 days after TCRalphabeta/CD19-depleted stem cell transplant. The receptors come from a male patient younger than 18 who had a stem cell transplant for acute lymphoblastic leukemia, so the T cells may come from the graft donor. Each CDR3 is given with its conserved first and last residue. D genes are given only for firm matches. Size values are once, few and many counts, or a class for expanded clones, and some rows have none.

abundance	d_gene	v_gene	j_gene	CDR3aa	CDR3nt
few	TRBD2	TRBV6-1	TRBJ2-1	CASIPRGGGRPDEQFF	TGTGCCAGCATCCCGCGGGGGGGCGGGAGACCTGATGAGCAGTTCTTC
NA	NA	TRBV2	TRBJ2-5	CASSVVAQYF	TGTGCCAGCAGTGTAGTGGCCCAGTACTTC
NA	NA	TRBV12-3/TRBV12-4	TRBJ2-1	CASSAGTRAHNEQFF	TGTGCCAGCAGCGCCGGGACCAGGGCCCATAATGAGCAGTTCTTC
few	NA	TRBV7-1	TRBJ1-2	CASSQRGGEGGSGYTF	TGTGCCAGCAGCCAGAGGGGGGGAGAGGGGGGAAGTGGCTACACCTTC
few	TRBD1	TRBV4-2	TRBJ2-7	CASSQGTGGVQYF	TGTGCCAGCAGCCAAGGGACAGGTGGAGTGCAGTACTTC
NA	TRBD1	TRBV5-6	TRBJ2-2	CASSWGTGIAGELFF	TGTGCCAGCAGCTGGGGGACAGGGATCGCCGGGGAGCTGTTTTTT
many	TRBD2	TRBV12-3/TRBV12-4	TRBJ2-1	CASSFWGGMANEQFF	TGTGCCAGCAGTTTTTGGGGAGGGATGGCGAATGAGCAGTTCTTC
few	NA	TRBV19	TRBJ2-7	CASRLLSGPTYEQYF	TGTGCCAGTAGGCTCCTATCGGGGCCCACCTACGAGCAGTACTTC
few	TRBD2	TRBV5-1	TRBJ2-1	CASSPTSGSWNEQFF	TGCGCCAGCAGCCCGACTAGCGGGAGTTGGAATGAGCAGTTCTTC
few	NA	TRBV20-1	TRBJ2-3	CSARDVVTSTDTQYF	TGCAGTGCTAGAGATGTGGTTACTAGCACAGATACGCAGTATTTT
many	NA	TRBV7-6	TRBJ2-3	CASRGSSTDTQYF	TGTGCCAGCAGGGGATCTAGCACAGATACGCAGTATTTT
few	NA	TRBV5-1	TRBJ1-2	CASSLGRGYYGYTF	TGCGCCAGCAGCTTGGGTAGGGGTTACTATGGCTACACCTTC
NA	NA	TRBV12-5	TRBJ2-7	CASGDGAVRYEQYF	TGTGCTAGTGGGGACGGGGCAGTGCGTTACGAGCAGTACTTC
NA	TRBD2	TRBV20-1	TRBJ2-1	CSANGLVDEQFF	TGCAGTGCCAATGGACTAGTCGATGAGCAGTTCTTC
few	TRBD1	TRBV18	TRBJ1-4	CASSPGDRTNEKLFF	TGTGCCAGCTCACCCGGGGACAGAACTAATGAAAAACTGTTTTTT
NA	NA	TRBV5-1	TRBJ2-6	CASSLQEGRPLSGANVLTF	TGCGCCAGCAGCTTACAGGAGGGCCGGCCCCTCTCTGGGGCCAACGTCCTGACTTTC
few	TRBD2	TRBV3-1	TRBJ2-1	CASSQDVWGLAGVGKYNEQFF	TGTGCCAGCAGCCAAGATGTATGGGGACTAGCGGGAGTAGGGAAATACAATGAGCAGTTCTTC
few	TRBD2	TRBV20-1	TRBJ2-1	CSAREGLAVSYNEQFF	TGCAGTGCTAGGGAGGGACTAGCGGTTTCCTACAATGAGCAGTTCTTC
NA	NA	TRBV6-5	TRBJ1-1	CASSYLTGNTEAFF	TGTGCCAGCAGTTACCTGACAGGGAACACTGAAGCTTTCTTT
NA	NA	TRBV19	TRBJ1-3	CASSRRARGNTIYF	TGTGCCAGTAGTAGACGGGCAAGAGGAAACACCATATATTTT
NA	NA	TRBV7-8	TRBJ2-5	CASSLGGNGRRETQYF	TGTGCCAGCAGCTTAGGGGGTAATGGGAGGAGGGAGACCCAGTACTTC
few	NA	TRBV20-1	TRBJ2-7	CSARGLSAYEQYF	TGCAGTGCTAGGGGGCTATCCGCCTACGAGCAGTACTTC